This TCR beta chain was identified during a study of blood T cell repertoires in COVID-19. Study as a whole: The United States, Italy and Spain were the sources of the acute and convalescent COVID-19 samples. PBMCs, B-cell-depleted T cells, or T cells provided the cDNA or gDNA that made up the material.

Repertoires were generated with immunoSEQ multiplex PCR, while TCRdb's copy carries only in-frame clones and drops some. Among tens of thousands of clones listed, 91% were seen once. CDR1 and CDR2 (germline): MNHEY, SMNVEV (reference sequence). This CDR3 spans 16 amino acids. V gave up 5 bases and J gave up 4 bases; unmatched junction bases: 8. V is TRBV27 and J is TRBJ2-7; 13 bases are shared with TRBD2. Sequenced material: peripheral blood. The sequence was collected from a human donor with active COVID-19. The donor label of this sample is uncertain. The CDR3 here is CASSPQTSGGAYEQYF. CDR3 DNA sequence: TGTGCCAGCAGTCCCCAAACTAGCGGGGGGGCTTACGAGCAGTACTTC.